This record looks at one TCR beta chain sequence and its context. Its antigen is currently unknown. This sample was included in a study of regulatory T cells in long-lasting Graves disease. Whole-study results and caveats: Accuracy might have suffered from few samples.

Researchers made TCR beta libraries by using iRepertoire HTBI primers and running Arm-PCR on CDR3 regions. TCRdb processed the multiplex PCR reads anew with MiXCR; each CDR3 protein has one entry. Here the sample spans some 400,000 distinct CDR3 sequences, approximately 15% being singletons. The time point: newly diagnosed GD, antithyroid drugs for less than 3 months. Isolated PBMC RNA provided the starting material for the TCR library. These data were likewise used in another study, on T cells in Graves' hyperthyroidism and ophthalmopathy. Turning to that study: The HTBI primer set drove a first-round RT-PCR of the TCR CDR3.

The source material was peripheral blood mononuclear cells (PBMCs), sampled at new diagnosis, from a patient treated with antithyroid drugs. The clonotype was recovered from a woman younger than 45 with Graves disease.

CDR3 DNA: TGTGCCAGCAACCGCGGGAACACCGGGGAGCTGTTTTTT. This sequence encodes CASNRGNTGELFF. J is TRBJ2-2 and V is TRBV9; D gene unclear. CDR3 length: 13 amino acids. V was clipped by 6 bases and J by 1 base, with 7 bases between them. The V gene's germline CDR1 is SGDLS and CDR2 YYNGEE.